The present TCR beta chain was sequenced within a study of PD-1 blockade in classical Hodgkin lymphoma. Overall study findings and caveats: Complete responders had baseline diversity similar to newly diagnosed patients. Relative to healthy donors, newly diagnosed patients reportedly had lower baseline TCR diversity, which was reported as lower still in relapsed/refractory patients. Still unresolved is the cause of the repertoire differences, which may be disease activity or prior therapy.

As to this clone: Antigen: not known.

Libraries were prepared by immunoSEQ multiplex PCR; TCRdb keeps only in-frame clonotypes and omits some of them. The sample records tens of thousands of clones, roughly 80% being singletons. Germline V lookup: CDR1 SNHLY, CDR2 FYNNEI. The CDR3 length is 14 residues. The trim removed 6 bases at V and 5 bases at J, leaving 8 bases unmatched. All patients relapsed after autologous stem cell transplantation, and brentuximab vedotin exposure varied. This sequence joins TRBV2 and TRBJ1-1, with 8 bases identical to TRBD1. This sequence was found in a human donor with classical Hodgkin lymphoma. Sequenced here: peripheral blood mononuclear cells (PBMCs), sampled before the second cycle of nivolumab. The CDR3 DNA follows: TGTGCCAGCAGCCGCGACAGGGGAGGGACTGAAGCTTTCTTT. Its protein is CASSRDRGGTEAFF.